Below, 11 T cell receptor beta chains from the same sample are listed, as sequenced in a study of blood T cell repertoires in COVID-19 (dated by TCRdb to about 2020). Receptor amplification or capture employed the immunoSEQ multiplex PCR assay. TCRdb mirrors the immuneACCESS table, restricted to in-frame sequences. Some clones are absent from its copies; in checked studies, under half trace to an unresolved V gene, and the reason for the others is unknown. The table for this sample lists some 410,000 clones; 88% of them were counted only once. The top ten hold approximately 1% of the sample. Material for sequencing was PBMCs or T cells enriched from blood (not recorded which). The receptors originated from a woman between 25 and 40 years old with acute COVID-19.

V gene TRBV7-9 combines with J gene TRBJ2-7, with D maybe TRBD1 (6 bases). With 7 bases removed from V and 0 bases from J, the gap between germline ends came to 10 bases. CDR1 is SEHNR, CDR2 FQNEAQ, per germline (reference sequence). This CDR3 contains 13 residues. In DNA, the CDR3 is TGTGCCAGCACCGCGACAGGCTCCTACGAGCAGTACTTC. It specifies CASTATGSYEQYF.

The chain couples TRBV30 to TRBJ2-3; D possibly corresponds to TRBD2 (5 bases). The CDR3 is 13 residues long. The germline V gene has CDR1 GTSNPN and CDR2 SVGIG (reference sequence). Trimming took off 2 bases at V and 0 bases at J, with 6 bases between the two ends. CDR3 coding DNA: TGTGCCTGGAGTACGGGGAGCACAGATACGCAGTATTTT. It encodes CAWSTGSTDTQYF.

The chain has TRBV5-1 and TRBJ2-7; D gene ambiguous. This CDR3 spans 12 amino acids. V gave up 4 bases and J gave up 2 bases, with 7 bases separating them. CDR1 is SGHRS, CDR2 YFSETQ, per germline. The CDR3 coding sequence is TGCGCCAGCAGCGGGCAGGCCTACGAGCAGTACTTC. This translates into CASSGQAYEQYF.

The V call is TRBV28, the J call TRBJ2-7; TRBD1 aligns across 9 bases. Germline CDR1 reads MDHEN; CDR2 reads SYDVKM. The CDR3 loop spans 16 amino acids. Trimming removed 3 bases from V and 0 bases from J; junction bases left unmatched: 6. CDR3 sequence: CASSLPGTGISYEQYF. Here the CDR3 DNA reads TGTGCCAGCAGTTTGCCGGGGACAGGGATCTCCTACGAGCAGTACTTC.

The rearrangement links TRBV18 to TRBJ1-1; no reliable D call. The CDR3 totals 15 residues. V lost 0 bases to trimming and J lost 1 base, with 9 bases between them. The V gene's germline CDR1 is KGHSH and CDR2 LQKENI. CDR3 in DNA: TGTGCCAGCTCACCACCGAAGCGGAGGAACACTGAAGCTTTCTTT. The encoded protein is CASSPPKRRNTEAFF.

This chain uses TRBV2 with TRBJ2-7; 7 bases are shared with TRBD1. CDR3 length: 14 amino acids. V was pared by 5 bases and J by 4 bases, with 8 bases of the junction left unmatched. Looked up from germline, CDR1 is SNHLY and CDR2 is FYNNEI. This chain's CDR3 is CASSLRDSQYEQYF. DNA for the CDR3: TGTGCCAGCAGTCTCCGGGACAGCCAATACGAGCAGTACTTC.

The CDR3 here is CASSPPRLPETQYF. CDR3 DNA: TGTGCCAGCTCACCACCGAGGTTACCAGAGACCCAGTACTTC. J is TRBJ2-5 and V is TRBV18; D gene ambiguous. Trimming removed 0 bases at V and 4 bases at J, with 9 bases between. This CDR3 spans 14 amino acids. Germline CDR1 reads KGHSH; CDR2 reads LQKENI. Based on the CDR3 plus reference TRBV18 and TRBJ2-5, the full variable domain is NAGVMQNPRHLVRRRGQEARLRCSPMKGHSHVYWYRQLPEEGLKFMVYLQKENIIDESGMPKERFSAEFPKEGPSILRIQQVVRGDSAAYFCASSPPRLPETQYFGPGTRLLVL.

In its sample, this clone was seen once. The chain links TRBV9 to TRBJ2-5; TRBD1 agrees at 10 bases. Germline CDR1 SGDLS, CDR2 YYNGEE. The CDR3 totals 15 residues. J was trimmed by 5 bases and V by 1 base; bases with no gene match: 5. Here the CDR3 reads CASSVSRTGGETQYF. In DNA form, the CDR3 reads TGTGCCAGCAGCGTATCCCGGACAGGGGGGGAGACCCAGTACTTC.

V usage is TRBV24-1 and J usage is TRBJ2-5; the D gene is possibly TRBD2 (5 bases). Germline assignment: CDR1 KGHDR and CDR2 SFDVKD. The CDR3 runs 14 residues. Trimming shortened V by 3 bases and J by 2 bases, and 9 bases separated the two germline ends. The CDR3 spells CATSDSGGQETQYF. Here the CDR3 DNA reads TGTGCCACCAGTGATAGCGGAGGACAAGAGACCCAGTACTTC.

V usage is TRBV5-1 and J usage is TRBJ2-3, with D perhaps TRBD2 (6 bases). This CDR3 region has 15 residues. V was shortened by 0 bases and J by 2 bases, with 10 bases between the two germline ends. Germline lookup yields CDR1 SGHRS and CDR2 YFSETQ. The CDR3: CASSLVAGYTDTQYF. CDR3 bases: TGCGCCAGCAGCTTGGTGGCGGGGTACACAGATACGCAGTATTTT.

Here the CDR3 reads CASSSTSSYEQYF. In DNA, the CDR3 is TGCGCCAGCAGCTCGACTAGTTCCTACGAGCAGTACTTC. This chain joins TRBV5-1 and TRBJ2-7; a possible D gene is TRBD2 (6 bases). The CDR3 contains 13 residues. Trimming took 3 bases from V and 1 from J, leaving 8 bases between them. Germline values: CDR1 SGHRS, CDR2 YFSETQ. The full variable domain, its missing parts supplied by reference TRBV5-1 and TRBJ2-7, is KAGVTQTPRYLIKTRGQQVTLSCSPISGHRSVSWYQQTPGQGLQFLFEYFSETQRNKGNFPGRFSGRQFSNSRSEMNVSTLELGDSALYLCASSSTSSYEQYFGPGTRLTVT.